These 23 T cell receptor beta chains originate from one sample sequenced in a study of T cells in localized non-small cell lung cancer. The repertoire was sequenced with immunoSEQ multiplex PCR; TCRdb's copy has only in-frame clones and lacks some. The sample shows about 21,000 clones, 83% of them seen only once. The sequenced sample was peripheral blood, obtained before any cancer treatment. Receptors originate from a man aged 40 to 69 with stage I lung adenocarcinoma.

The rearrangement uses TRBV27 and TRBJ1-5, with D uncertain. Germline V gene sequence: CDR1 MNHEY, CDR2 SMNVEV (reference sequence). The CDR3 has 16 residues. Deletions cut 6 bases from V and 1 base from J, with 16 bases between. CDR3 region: CASRDGSTFSNQPQHF. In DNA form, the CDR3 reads TGTGCCAGCAGAGACGGGAGTACGTTCAGCAATCAGCCCCAGCATTTT.

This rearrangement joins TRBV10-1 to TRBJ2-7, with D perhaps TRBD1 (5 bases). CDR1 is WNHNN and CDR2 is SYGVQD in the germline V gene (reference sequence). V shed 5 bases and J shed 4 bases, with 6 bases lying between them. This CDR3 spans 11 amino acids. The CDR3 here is CASSRGYEQYF. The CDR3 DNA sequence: TGCGCCAGCAGTAGGGGTTACGAGCAGTACTTC.

The CDR3 region has the DNA TGCGCCAGCAGCTTCCGGGACAGGGGCGCGCTAGAGCAGTTCTTC. Translated, it gives CASSFRDRGALEQFF. The chain recombines TRBV5-1 with TRBJ2-1; 10 bases agree with TRBD1. The CDR3 sequence is 15 residues long. Germline CDR1 SGHRS, CDR2 YFSETQ. V was pared by 2 bases and J by 10 bases, with 9 bases of the junction left unmatched.

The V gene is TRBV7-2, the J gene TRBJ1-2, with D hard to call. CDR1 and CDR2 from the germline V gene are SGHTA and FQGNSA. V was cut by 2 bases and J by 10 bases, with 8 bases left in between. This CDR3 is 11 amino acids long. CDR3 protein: CASSLYGYYTF. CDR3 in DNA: TGTGCCAGCAGCTTATACGGGTACTACACCTTC.

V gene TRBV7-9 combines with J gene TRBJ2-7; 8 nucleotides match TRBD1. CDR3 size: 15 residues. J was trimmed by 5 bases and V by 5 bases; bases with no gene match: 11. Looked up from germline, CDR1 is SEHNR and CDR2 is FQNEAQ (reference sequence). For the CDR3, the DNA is TGTGCCAGCAGCCTGTCCGGACAGGGACCAAACGAGCAGTACTTC. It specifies CASSLSGQGPNEQYF.

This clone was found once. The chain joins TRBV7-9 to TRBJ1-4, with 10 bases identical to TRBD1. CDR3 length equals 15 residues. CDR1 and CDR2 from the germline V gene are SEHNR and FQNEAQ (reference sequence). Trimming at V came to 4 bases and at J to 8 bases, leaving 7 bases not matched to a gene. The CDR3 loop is CASSSDRGRGEKLFF. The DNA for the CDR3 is TGTGCCAGCAGCTCAGACAGGGGGCGAGGGGAAAAACTGTTTTTT.

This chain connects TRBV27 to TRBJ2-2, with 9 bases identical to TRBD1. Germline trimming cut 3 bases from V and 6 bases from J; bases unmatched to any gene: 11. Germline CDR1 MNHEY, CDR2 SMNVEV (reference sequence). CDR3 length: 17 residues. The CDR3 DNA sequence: TGTGCCAGCAGTTTCTCCGCTTGGACAGGGGCACCCGGGGAGCTGTTTTTT. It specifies CASSFSAWTGAPGELFF.

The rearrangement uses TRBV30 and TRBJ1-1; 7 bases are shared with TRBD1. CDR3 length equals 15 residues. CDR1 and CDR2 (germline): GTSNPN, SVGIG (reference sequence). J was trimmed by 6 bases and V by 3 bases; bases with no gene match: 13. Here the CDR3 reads CAWSQINRGGPEAFF. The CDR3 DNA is TGTGCCTGGAGCCAGATCAACAGGGGAGGACCTGAAGCTTTCTTT.

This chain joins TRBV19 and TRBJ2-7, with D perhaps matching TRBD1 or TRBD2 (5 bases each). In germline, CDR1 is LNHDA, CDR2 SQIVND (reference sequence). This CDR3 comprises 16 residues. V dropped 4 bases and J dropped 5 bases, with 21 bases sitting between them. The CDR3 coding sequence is TGTGCCAGTAGTACCCGACGGGACGCCCGAGGCAACGAGCAGTACTTC. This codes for CASSTRRDARGNEQYF.

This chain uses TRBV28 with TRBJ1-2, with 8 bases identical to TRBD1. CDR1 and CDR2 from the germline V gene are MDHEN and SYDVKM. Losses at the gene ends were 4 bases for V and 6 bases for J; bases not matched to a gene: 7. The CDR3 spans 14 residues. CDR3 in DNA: TGTGCCAGCAGTTCCCAACAGGGGGAGGATGGCTACACCTTC. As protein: CASSSQQGEDGYTF.

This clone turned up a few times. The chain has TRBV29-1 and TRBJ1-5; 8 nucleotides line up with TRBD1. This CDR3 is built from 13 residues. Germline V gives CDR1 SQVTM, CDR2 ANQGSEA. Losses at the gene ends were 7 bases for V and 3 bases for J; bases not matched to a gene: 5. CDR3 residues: CSATGGFNQPQHF. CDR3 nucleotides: TGCAGCGCCACAGGGGGTTTCAATCAGCCCCAGCATTTT.

CDR3 protein: CASGDGNTQYF. The CDR3 DNA sequence: TGTGCCAGCGGAGATGGTAATACGCAGTATTTT. The chain combines TRBV27 with TRBJ2-3; no definite D call. CDR1 is MNHEY, CDR2 SMNVEV, per germline (reference sequence). The V end was cut by 8 bases, the J end by 7 bases, with 10 bases between. CDR3 size: 11 residues.

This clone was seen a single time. The CDR3 loop is CASSLGPSSYNEQFF. In DNA, the CDR3 is TGTGCCAGCAGCTTAGGCCCTAGCTCCTACAATGAGCAGTTCTTC. This chain uses TRBV7-3 with TRBJ2-1; D remains ambiguous. This CDR3 is built from 15 residues. Germline V CDR1 and CDR2: SGHTA, FQGTGA. Between the trimmed V and J ends, which lost 2 bases and 0 bases, there was a span of 8 bases.

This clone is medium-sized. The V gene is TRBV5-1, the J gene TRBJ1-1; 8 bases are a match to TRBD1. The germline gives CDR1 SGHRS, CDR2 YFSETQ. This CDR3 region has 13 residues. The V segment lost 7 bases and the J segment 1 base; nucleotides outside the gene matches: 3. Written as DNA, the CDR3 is TGCGCCAGCCGACAGGGGACGAACACTGAAGCTTTCTTT. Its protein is CASRQGTNTEAFF.

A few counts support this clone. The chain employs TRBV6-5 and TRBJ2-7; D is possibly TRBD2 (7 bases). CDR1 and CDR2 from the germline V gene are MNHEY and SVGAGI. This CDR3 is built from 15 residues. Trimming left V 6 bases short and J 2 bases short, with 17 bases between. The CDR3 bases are TGTGCCAGCAGACCCCGGGGGGCTTATCCCTACGAGCAGTACTTC. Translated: CASRPRGAYPYEQYF.

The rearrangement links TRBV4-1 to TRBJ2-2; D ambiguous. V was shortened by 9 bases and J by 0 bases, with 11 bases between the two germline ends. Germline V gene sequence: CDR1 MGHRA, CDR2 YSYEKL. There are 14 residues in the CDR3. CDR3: CASADTPNTGELFF. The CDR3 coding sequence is TGCGCCAGTGCTGATACACCGAACACCGGGGAGCTGTTTTTT.

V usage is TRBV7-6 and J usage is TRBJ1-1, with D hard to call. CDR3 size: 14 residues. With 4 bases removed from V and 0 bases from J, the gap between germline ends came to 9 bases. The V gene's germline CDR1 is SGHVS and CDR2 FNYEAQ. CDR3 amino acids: CASSSGNMNTEAFF. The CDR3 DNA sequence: TGTGCCAGCAGCTCTGGAAACATGAACACTGAAGCTTTCTTT.

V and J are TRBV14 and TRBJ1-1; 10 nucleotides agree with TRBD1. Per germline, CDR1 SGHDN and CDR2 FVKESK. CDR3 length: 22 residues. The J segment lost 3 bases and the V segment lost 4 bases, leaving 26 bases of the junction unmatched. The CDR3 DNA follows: TGTGCCAGCAGCCGAGTGACCGGGACAGGGGACTTCAAAGGATGGAGGGACACTGAAGCTTTCTTT. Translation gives CASSRVTGTGDFKGWRDTEAFF.

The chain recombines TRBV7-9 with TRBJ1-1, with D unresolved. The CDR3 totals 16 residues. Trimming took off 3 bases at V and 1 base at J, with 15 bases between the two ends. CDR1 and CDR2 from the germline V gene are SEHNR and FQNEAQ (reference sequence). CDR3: CASSFGYRSRNTEAFF. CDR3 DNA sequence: TGTGCCAGCAGCTTCGGGTACCGCAGCAGGAACACTGAAGCTTTCTTT.

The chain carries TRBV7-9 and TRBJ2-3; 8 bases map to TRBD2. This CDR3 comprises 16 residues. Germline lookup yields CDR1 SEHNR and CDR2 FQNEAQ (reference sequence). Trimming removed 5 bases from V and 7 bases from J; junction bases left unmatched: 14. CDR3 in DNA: TGTGCCAGCAGCAGTGCAGCGGGAGCCATCCTCCATACGCAGTATTTT. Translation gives CASSSAAGAILHTQYF.

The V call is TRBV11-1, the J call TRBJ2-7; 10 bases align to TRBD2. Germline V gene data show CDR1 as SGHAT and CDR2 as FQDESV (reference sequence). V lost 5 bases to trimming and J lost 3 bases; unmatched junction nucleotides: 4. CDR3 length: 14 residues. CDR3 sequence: CASSPASGSYEQYF. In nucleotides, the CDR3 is TGTGCCAGCAGCCCAGCTAGCGGGAGCTACGAGCAGTACTTC. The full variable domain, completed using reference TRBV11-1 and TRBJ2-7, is EAEVAQSPRYKITEKSQAVAFWCDPISGHATLYWYRQILGQGPELLVQFQDESVVDDSQLPKDRFSAERLKGVDSTLKIQPAELGDSAMYLCASSPASGSYEQYFGPGTRLTVT.

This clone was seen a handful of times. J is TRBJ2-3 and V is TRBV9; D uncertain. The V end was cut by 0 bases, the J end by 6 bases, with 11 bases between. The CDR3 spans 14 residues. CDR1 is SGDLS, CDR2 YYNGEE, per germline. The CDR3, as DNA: TGTGCCAGCAGCGTAGGGACCCTGGGGGATACGCAGTATTTT. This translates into CASSVGTLGDTQYF.

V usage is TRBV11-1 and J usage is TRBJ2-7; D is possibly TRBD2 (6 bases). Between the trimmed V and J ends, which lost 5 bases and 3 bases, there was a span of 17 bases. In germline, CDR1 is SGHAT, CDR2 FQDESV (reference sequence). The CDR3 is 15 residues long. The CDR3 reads CASSPQEGILYEQYF. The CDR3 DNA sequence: TGTGCCAGCAGCCCCCAGGAGGGGATTCTCTACGAGCAGTACTTC. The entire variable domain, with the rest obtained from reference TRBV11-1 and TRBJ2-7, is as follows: EAEVAQSPRYKITEKSQAVAFWCDPISGHATLYWYRQILGQGPELLVQFQDESVVDDSQLPKDRFSAERLKGVDSTLKIQPAELGDSAMYLCASSPQEGILYEQYFGPGTRLTVT.